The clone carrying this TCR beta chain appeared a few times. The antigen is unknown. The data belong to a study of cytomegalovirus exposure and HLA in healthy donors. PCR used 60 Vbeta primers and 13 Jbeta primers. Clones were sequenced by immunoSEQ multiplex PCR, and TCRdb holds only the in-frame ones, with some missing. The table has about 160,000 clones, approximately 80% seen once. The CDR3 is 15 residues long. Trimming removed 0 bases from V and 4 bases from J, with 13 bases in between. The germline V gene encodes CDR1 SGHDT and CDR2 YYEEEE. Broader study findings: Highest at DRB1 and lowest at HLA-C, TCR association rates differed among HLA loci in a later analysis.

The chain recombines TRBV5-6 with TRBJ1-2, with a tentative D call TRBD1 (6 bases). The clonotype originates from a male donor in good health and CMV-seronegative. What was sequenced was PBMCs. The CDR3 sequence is CASSLVSTGVYGYTF. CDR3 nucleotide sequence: TGTGCCAGCAGCTTGGTTTCGACAGGAGTCTATGGCTACACCTTC. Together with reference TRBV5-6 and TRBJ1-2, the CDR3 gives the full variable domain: DAGVTQSPTHLIKTRGQQVTLRCSPKSGHDTVSWYQQALGQGPQFIFQYYEEEERQRGNFPDRFSGHQFPNYSSELNVNALLLGDSALYLCASSLVSTGVYGYTFGSGTRLTVV.